A selection of T cell receptor beta chains follows, all from one sample in a study of Graves' ophthalmopathy and Graves' hyperthyroidism. TCRdb re-called the multiplex PCR reads through MiXCR, storing one row per CDR3 protein. The profile shows 600,000 to 650,000 distinct CDR3 sequences, approximately 21% of them singletons. The sequencing sample was made of peripheral blood. The receptors were gathered from a woman under 30 with stable Graves' hyperthyroidism. Some clones in this sample may be carry-over from other donors' samples. The CDR3 runs from the conserved cysteine through the conserved F or W. The D gene is left open where the match is weak. The size entry is marked missing in some rows and otherwise reads once, few, many or a size class.

cdr3_aa cdr3_nt v_call clone_size d_call j_call
CSARAGGSSTDTQYF TGCAGTGCTAGAGCTGGCGGGTCTAGCACAGATACGCAGTATTTT TRBV20-1 many - TRBJ2-3
CASSDGLAELELFF TGTGCCAGCAGTGATGGTCTAGCCGAATTGGAGCTGTTTTTT TRBV6-1 many - TRBJ2-2
CASSAWTGGSFGPNSPLHF TGTGCCAGCAGCGCCTGGACAGGAGGTAGCTTTGGTCCGAATTCACCCCTCCACTTT TRBV11-1 - TRBD1 TRBJ1-6
CSAERDRANGYTF TGCAGTGCTGAAAGGGACAGGGCGAATGGCTACACCTTC TRBV20-1 many TRBD1 TRBJ1-2
CAWGLAKETQYF TGTGCCTGGGGACTAGCAAAAGAGACCCAGTACTTC TRBV30 - TRBD2 TRBJ2-5
CASSQPTEYSGNTIYF TGCGCCAGCAGCCAGCCGACAGAATACTCTGGAAACACCATATATTTT TRBV4-1 few - TRBJ1-3
CASSYGGSPDGYTF TGTGCCAGCAGTTACGGAGGGTCCCCTGATGGCTACACCTTC TRBV6-5 - - TRBJ1-2
CASSYRDRGDEQYF TGTGCCAGCAGTTACCGGGACAGGGGTGACGAGCAGTACTTC TRBV6-5 many TRBD1 TRBJ2-7
CASSEGLLSGALFF TGTGCCAGTAGTGAGGGACTACTTAGCGGCGCGCTGTTTTTT TRBV19 few TRBD2 TRBJ2-2
CASSLVAGRDTEAFF TGCGCCAGCAGCTTGGTTGCAGGGAGGGACACTGAAGCTTTCTTT TRBV5-1 - - TRBJ1-1
CASSHSGAFYEQYF TGTGCCAGCAGCCACTCGGGGGCCTTCTACGAGCAGTACTTC TRBV3-1 - - TRBJ2-7
CASSLALLGGENYGYTF TGTGCCAGCAGCTTAGCGCTGCTGGGGGGAGAAAACTATGGCTACACCTTC TRBV11-1 - - TRBJ1-2
CSAQPGIKVSFF TGCAGCGCCCAACCCGGAATTAAGGTGTCTTTCTTT TRBV29-1 many - TRBJ1-1
CASSERARYSNQPQHF TGTGCCAGCAGTGAAAGGGCACGTTATAGCAATCAGCCCCAGCATTTT TRBV6-1 - - TRBJ1-5
CATSDLLDRGDQPQHF TGTGCCACCAGTGATTTGCTCGACAGAGGAGATCAGCCCCAGCATTTT TRBV24-1 - - TRBJ1-5
CASSYHQGNTEAFF TGTGCCAGCAGTTACCACCAGGGGAACACTGAAGCTTTCTTT TRBV6-2/TRBV6-3 many - TRBJ1-1
CASSRPSNTEAFF TGTGCCAGCAGTCGACCCTCGAACACTGAAGCTTTCTTT TRBV12-3/TRBV12-4 - - TRBJ1-1
CASSPPAGEETQYF TGTGCCAGCTCACCACCGGCGGGGGAGGAGACCCAGTACTTC TRBV18 few TRBD2 TRBJ2-5
CASSQEVYSPLHF TGCGCCAGCAGCCAAGAAGTGTATTCACCCCTCCACTTT TRBV4-1 many - TRBJ1-6
CASSIRQDGLNTEAFF TGTGCCAGTAGTATTAGACAGGATGGATTAAACACTGAAGCTTTCTTT TRBV19 few - TRBJ1-1
CAIRPDSTETQYF TGTGCCATCAGACCGGACAGCACAGAGACCCAGTACTTC TRBV10-3 many - TRBJ2-5
CASTPTRTSRSYEQYF TGTGCCAGCACCCCGACTCGGACTAGTCGCTCCTACGAGCAGTACTTC TRBV28 many TRBD2 TRBJ2-7
CSGTSGTNTGELFF TGCAGCGGGACTAGCGGGACCAACACCGGGGAGCTGTTTTTT TRBV29-1 - TRBD2 TRBJ2-2
CASSSHRGRYEQYF TGTGCCAGCAGCTCGCACAGGGGTCGCTACGAGCAGTACTTC TRBV7-2 many TRBD1 TRBJ2-7
CARNENRGRNTGELFF TGCGCCAGAAACGAAAACAGGGGGCGAAACACCGGGGAGCTGTTTTTT TRBV10-1 few TRBD1 TRBJ2-2
CAWSVGTAGYTF TGTGCCTGGAGTGTCGGGACAGCCGGCTACACCTTC TRBV30 many TRBD1 TRBJ1-2
CASSPQAAYEQYF TGTGCCAGCAGCCCTCAGGCAGCCTACGAGCAGTACTTC TRBV7-2 many - TRBJ2-7
CASSLVLEGYTF TGTGCCAGCAGCTTAGTTCTAGAGGGCTACACCTTC TRBV7-2 - - TRBJ1-2
CASSPWRSEETQYF TGCGCCAGCAGCCCCTGGAGGAGTGAAGAGACCCAGTACTTC TRBV5-1 many - TRBJ2-5
CASINRSKEPYEQYF TGTGCCAGCATTAATCGATCCAAGGAGCCCTACGAGCAGTACTTC TRBV27 many - TRBJ2-7
CASSEWGTAYGYTF TGTGCCAGCAGTGAATGGGGGACAGCCTATGGCTACACCTTC TRBV28 - TRBD1 TRBJ1-2
CASSYAGRYGYTF TGTGCCAGCAGTTACGCAGGTCGCTATGGCTACACCTTC TRBV6-2/TRBV6-3 - - TRBJ1-2
CASSSRDGSYEQYF TGTGCCAGTAGTTCCCGGGACGGCTCCTACGAGCAGTACTTC TRBV19 many - TRBJ2-7
CSARADQETKYF TGCAGTGCTAGAGCGGACCAAGAGACCAAGTACTTC TRBV20-1 - - TRBJ2-5
CASRRGVGETQYF TGTGCCAGCAGACGGGGGGTAGGGGAGACCCAGTACTTC TRBV12-3/TRBV12-4 - TRBD2 TRBJ2-5
CASSVAGKYEQYF TGTGCCAGCTCGGTAGCGGGAAAGTACGAGCAGTACTTC TRBV28 many TRBD2 TRBJ2-7
CSAPGEETQYF TGCAGTGCCCCGGGGGAAGAGACCCAGTACTTC TRBV20-1 many - TRBJ2-5
CASSPRQGEETQYF TGTGCCAGCAGCCCTCGACAGGGGGAAGAGACCCAGTACTTC TRBV7-9 - TRBD1 TRBJ2-5
CASGWTGAYEQYF TGTGCTAGTGGTTGGACAGGGGCCTACGAGCAGTACTTC TRBV12-5 - TRBD1 TRBJ2-7
CASSLLGGLGYGYTF TGCGCCAGCAGCTTGCTGGGGGGGCTCGGCTATGGCTACACCTTC TRBV5-1 many - TRBJ1-2
CASSYSSGGIQETQYF TGTGCCAGCAGTTACTCTAGCGGGGGGATCCAAGAGACCCAGTACTTC TRBV6-5 many TRBD2 TRBJ2-5
CASSPIHRDRGGWVNQPQHF TGTGCCAGCAGCCCTATACACCGGGACAGGGGAGGTTGGGTCAATCAGCCCCAGCATTTT TRBV13 - TRBD1 TRBJ1-5
CASSSRGRHYGYTF TGTGCCAGCAGTAGTAGGGGACGTCACTATGGCTACACCTTC TRBV28 - - TRBJ1-2
CSVEDAGNVYEQYF TGCAGCGTTGAAGATGCAGGGAATGTATACGAGCAGTACTTC TRBV29-1 - - TRBJ2-7
CASSYEDREYGYTF TGTGCCAGCAGTTACGAAGACAGGGAGTATGGCTACACCTTC TRBV6-2/TRBV6-3 many TRBD1 TRBJ1-2
CASIRNSERGQPQHF TGTGCCAGTATTCGAAACAGTGAACGGGGTCAGCCCCAGCATTTT TRBV19 many - TRBJ1-5
CSVTKQGTYEQYF TGCAGCGTTACCAAACAGGGGACCTACGAGCAGTACTTC TRBV29-1 many TRBD1 TRBJ2-7
CASSVASLGQAAEEAFF TGTGCCAGCAGCGTAGCTAGTCTGGGACAGGCGGCGGAGGAAGCTTTCTTT TRBV9 many TRBD1 TRBJ1-1
CASSTVQGAPGYGYTF TGTGCCAGCTCAACAGTACAGGGGGCGCCTGGATATGGCTACACCTTC TRBV18 many TRBD1 TRBJ1-2
CASSYFASGRKTQYF TGTGCCAGCAGTTACTTTGCTAGCGGGAGGAAGACCCAGTACTTC TRBV6-2/TRBV6-3 - TRBD2 TRBJ2-5
CASSFGGPRYGYTF TGTGCCAGCAGTTTTGGGGGCCCCCGCTATGGCTACACCTTC TRBV12-3/TRBV12-4 - - TRBJ1-2
CASSQEAGLSYEQYF TGCGCCAGCAGCCAAGAGGCGGGCCTCTCCTACGAGCAGTACTTC TRBV4-1 many - TRBJ2-7
CSARITEAFF TGCAGTGCTAGGATTACTGAAGCTTTCTTT TRBV20-1 many - TRBJ1-1
CASSPRPPGQGSFSGNTIYF TGTGCCAGCAGTCCCCGACCTCCGGGACAAGGGTCCTTCTCTGGAAACACCATATATTTT TRBV6-5 few - TRBJ1-3
CASRPGFVSSYNSPLHF TGTGCCAGCAGGCCAGGGTTTGTTAGCTCCTATAATTCACCCCTCCACTTT TRBV27 many - TRBJ1-6
CASTTGRPYEQYF TGTGCCAGCACGACAGGGCGTCCCTACGAGCAGTACTTC TRBV28 - TRBD1 TRBJ2-7
CASSLVVLGGAFF TGTGCCAGCAGCTTAGTGGTTCTGGGCGGCGCTTTCTTT TRBV7-2 - - TRBJ1-1
CASSLGKSRNTEAFF TGCGCCAGCAGCTTGGGGAAATCCCGGAACACTGAAGCTTTCTTT TRBV5-1 few - TRBJ1-1
CASSLGGYSPLHF TGTGCCAGCAGTTTAGGGGGATACTCACCCCTCCACTTT TRBV27 - - TRBJ1-6
CASSAAGLGSYEQYF TGTGCCAGCAGCGCCGCGGGACTAGGATCATACGAGCAGTACTTC TRBV7-2 many TRBD2 TRBJ2-7